This TCR beta chain was captured by sequencing in a study of blood T cell repertoires in COVID-19. Study-level information: The United States, Italy and Spain provided the acute and convalescent COVID-19 samples.

Germline V gives CDR1 KGHSH, CDR2 LQKENI. V was cut by 5 bases and J by 0 bases, with 8 bases left in between. The CDR3 loop spans 13 amino acids. Method: immunoSEQ multiplex PCR; TCRdb's copy keeps in-frame clones and lacks some. The data contain about 57,000 clones, approximately 88% of them seen just once; the ten biggest clones take up 4.5% to 6%. The receptor was derived from a human donor in a cohort sampled during active COVID-19. The chain has TRBV18 and TRBJ2-7; D perhaps matches TRBD1 (6 bases). Input material: peripheral blood. The CDR3 coding sequence is TGTGCCAGCTCAACAGGGAGCTCCTACGAGCAGTACTTC. Residues: CASSTGSSYEQYF.